A selection of T cell receptor beta chains follows, all from one sample in a study of T cells after yellow fever vaccination. TCRdb re-called the 5' RACE reads with MiXCR, one entry per CDR3 protein. The data show about 74,000 distinct CDR3 sequences, with around 6.5% seen just once and 30% to 45% held by the top ten. Sequencing was performed on CD8+ T cells sorted from PBMCs, taken 4 to 5 days after the first yellow fever vaccination. These receptors originate from a man younger than 30 who received the YFV17D yellow fever vaccine. The CDR3 runs from the conserved cysteine through the conserved F or W. The order of the fields is V gene, J gene, clone size, D gene, CDR3 DNA, CDR3 protein. D genes are given only for firm matches. Clone size is not always given. Where it is, it says once, few, many or a class for expanded clones.

TRBV13	TRBJ2-2	NA	TRBD2	TGTGCCAGCACCACTGGGACTAGCGGGGAGAACACCGGGGAGCTGTTTTTT	CASTTGTSGENTGELFF
TRBV27	TRBJ2-5	many	NA	TGTGCCAGCAGTTTAGCTGCGGGCGAGACCCAGTACTTC	CASSLAAGETQYF
TRBV10-3	TRBJ2-7	many	NA	TGTGCCATCAGTGAGAGAGGAAGGCTCTCCGAGCAGTACTTC	CAISERGRLSEQYF
TRBV20-1	TRBJ2-3	few	TRBD2	TGCAGTGCGTCAGGCCAGCGGGGGACCTCTAGAGCGCAGTATTTT	CSASGQRGTSRAQYF
TRBV6-6	TRBJ1-1	many	NA	TGTGCCAGCAGGAGGGGGGGAGACACTGAAGCTTTCTTT	CASRRGGDTEAFF
TRBV20-1	TRBJ1-1	many	TRBD1	TGCAGTGCTAGGTCGGACAGGGGTGCTGAAGCTTTCTTT	CSARSDRGAEAFF
TRBV27	TRBJ1-5	few	NA	TGTGCCAGCAGTTTAACCAGGGCCAGCAATCAGCCCCAGCATTTT	CASSLTRASNQPQHF
TRBV7-9	TRBJ2-1	NA	NA	TGTGCCAGCAGCTTTAGGACGGGGGGCCTGGCAGAGCAGTTCTTC	CASSFRTGGLAEQFF
TRBV25-1	TRBJ2-3	NA	TRBD1	TGTGCCAGCAGTGAGTCACAGGGGATCTTCACAGATACGCAGTATTTT	CASSESQGIFTDTQYF
TRBV7-8	TRBJ2-7	medium-sized	NA	TGTGCCAGCAGCTTACCACCCTACGAGCAGTACTTC	CASSLPPYEQYF
TRBV13	TRBJ2-5	few	NA	TGTGCCAGCACCCAGCTGGGGGGCCAAGAGACCCAGTACTTC	CASTQLGGQETQYF
TRBV11-3	TRBJ2-2	few	TRBD1	TGTGCCAGCAGCTCTAGACAGGGCTTGAACACCGGGGAGCTGTTTTTT	CASSSRQGLNTGELFF
TRBV4-2	TRBJ2-1	few	NA	TGTGCCAGGAGCCCCGGGCTACGGCACAATGAGCAGTTCTTC	CARSPGLRHNEQFF
TRBV7-2	TRBJ2-3	few	NA	TGTGCCAGCAGCACCCCTGGCACAGATACGCAGTATTTT	CASSTPGTDTQYF
TRBV23-1	TRBJ2-5	few	NA	TGCGCCGCACGAGGGGGACTATCCGAGACCCAGTACTTC	CAARGGLSETQYF
TRBV7-9	TRBJ1-2	many	NA	TGTGCCAGCAGCCAAAGAACGGCAGGGGCCTCCTATGGCTACACCTTC	CASSQRTAGASYGYTF
TRBV12-3/TRBV12-4	TRBJ2-7	NA	TRBD2	TGTGCCAGCAGTTTAGCGGGGGGGGATTCCTACGAGCAGTACTTC	CASSLAGGDSYEQYF
TRBV3-1	TRBJ2-5	many	NA	TGTGCCAGCAGCCTGAACAGGGAGGGGCAAGAGACCCAGTACTTC	CASSLNREGQETQYF
TRBV3-1	TRBJ1-2	NA	TRBD1	TGTGCCAGCAGCCAACCGACAGGGCGACATGGCTACACCTTC	CASSQPTGRHGYTF
TRBV7-2	TRBJ2-3	few	NA	TGTGCCAGCAGCTTAGTGGGGGGGGCTGCAGATACGCAGTATTTT	CASSLVGGAADTQYF
TRBV6-5	TRBJ1-6	many	NA	TGTGCCAGCAGTTACTCGGACAGTGGAAATTCACCCCTCCACTTT	CASSYSDSGNSPLHF
TRBV4-3	TRBJ2-5	many	NA	TGCGCCAGCAGCCAAGACGGGACTCCCCAAGAGACCCAGTACTTC	CASSQDGTPQETQYF
TRBV4-3	TRBJ2-1	NA	TRBD2	TGCGCCAGCAGCCCCCGGGGGGGCCTTGGCGATGAGCAGTTCTTC	CASSPRGGLGDEQFF
TRBV12-3/TRBV12-4	TRBJ2-1	NA	NA	TGTGCCAGCAGTTTCCGAGACAATGAGCAGTTCTTC	CASSFRDNEQFF
TRBV6-2/TRBV6-3	TRBJ2-2	NA	NA	TGTGCCAGCAGTTCTCTACGGACGAACACCGGGGAGCTGTTTTTT	CASSSLRTNTGELFF
TRBV5-4	TRBJ2-6	NA	NA	TGTGCCAGCAGCTGGCCCCAGGTAACTGGGGCCAACGTCCTGACTTTC	CASSWPQVTGANVLTF
TRBV19	TRBJ1-1	many	NA	TGTGCCAGTAAGGAATCCGGGACAACTGAAGCTTTCTTT	CASKESGTTEAFF
TRBV7-2	TRBJ2-1	NA	NA	TGTGCCAGCACCCCATCCAGCTCCGGTGAGCAGTTCTTC	CASTPSSSGEQFF
TRBV7-6	TRBJ2-2	many	NA	TGTGCCAGCAGCTTAGTTGGAGGAGCCACCGGGGAGCTGTTTTTT	CASSLVGGATGELFF
TRBV29-1	TRBJ2-1	many	NA	TGCAGCGTCGATCTAGGGGCTGAGCAGTTCTTC	CSVDLGAEQFF
TRBV15	TRBJ1-5	NA	NA	TGTGCCACCAGCAGATCAGGCCTCGGGGGCAATCAGCCCCAGCATTTT	CATSRSGLGGNQPQHF
TRBV29-1	TRBJ2-5	many	NA	TGCAGCGTTGAAGTAGGCTTGTACCAAGAGACCCAGTACTTC	CSVEVGLYQETQYF
TRBV27	TRBJ2-7	NA	NA	TGTGCCAGCAGTCCCCAGGCGTCCCCGGACCCCTACGAGCAGTACTTC	CASSPQASPDPYEQYF
TRBV9	TRBJ1-2	NA	TRBD1	TGTGCCAGCAGCGTAGGACAGGGAGTCCTATCGCGCTACACCTTC	CASSVGQGVLSRYTF
TRBV4-1	TRBJ2-3	many	NA	TGCGCCAGCAGCCCAAGGTGGGTCAGCACAGATACGCAGTATTTT	CASSPRWVSTDTQYF
TRBV30	TRBJ1-2	NA	TRBD1	TGTGCCCTCGAAGGAGACAGGGATAACTATGGCTACACCTTC	CALEGDRDNYGYTF
TRBV5-8	TRBJ2-3	NA	TRBD2	TGTGCCAGCAGCTTTGGGACTAGCGGCACAGATACGCAGTATTTT	CASSFGTSGTDTQYF
TRBV5-4	TRBJ2-3	many	NA	TGTGCCAGCAGCTTGGAGCGAGATACGCAGTATTTT	CASSLERDTQYF
TRBV6-2/TRBV6-3	TRBJ1-1	many	TRBD1	TGTGCCAGCAGTTACTCGCCGGGACAGGGGGCGTATGAAGCTTTCTTT	CASSYSPGQGAYEAFF
TRBV4-1	TRBJ1-5	NA	NA	TGCGCCAGCAGCCAAGATCAGGGGAGTTCCCAGCCCCAGCATTTT	CASSQDQGSSQPQHF
TRBV4-1	TRBJ2-1	few	TRBD1	TGCGCCAGCAGCCAAGATTCAGGGGGCGGTTACAATGAGCAGTTCTTC	CASSQDSGGGYNEQFF
TRBV7-2	TRBJ2-5	few	NA	TGTGCCAGCAGCTCCGGGACTCACCACCAAGAGACCCAGTACTTC	CASSSGTHHQETQYF
TRBV4-1	TRBJ1-1	many	NA	TGCGCCAGCAGCCAAGGCGGGGGAAACACTGAAGCTTTCTTT	CASSQGGGNTEAFF
TRBV4-3	TRBJ2-1	many	NA	TGCGCCAGCAGCCAAGATAGCACAGGGCCTTACAATGAGCAGTTCTTC	CASSQDSTGPYNEQFF
TRBV10-3	TRBJ2-2	many	NA	TGTGCCATCAGTCGGGGGGACAACGGGGAGCTGTTTTTT	CAISRGDNGELFF
TRBV7-6	TRBJ2-1	few	NA	TGTGCCAGCAGCTTTGAGGGGGGGGCGACTGAGCAGTTCTTC	CASSFEGGATEQFF
TRBV5-1	TRBJ2-1	many	TRBD2	TGCGCCAGCAGCTTGGCCCTAGGCCGGGGGGGCAATGAGCAGTTCTTC	CASSLALGRGGNEQFF
TRBV4-1	TRBJ2-1	few	TRBD2	TGCGCCAGCAGTCGTACTAGCGGGGGGGCCATGGACAATGAGCAGTTCTTC	CASSRTSGGAMDNEQFF
TRBV27	TRBJ2-3	few	NA	TGTGCCAGCAGTTTTGTGCAGGGCAGAGATACGCAGTATTTT	CASSFVQGRDTQYF
TRBV27	TRBJ2-3	NA	TRBD2	TGTGCCAGCACCTCACCGGGACTAGCGGGGCCTACTAGCACAGATACGCAGTATTTT	CASTSPGLAGPTSTDTQYF
TRBV5-1	TRBJ2-1	NA	TRBD1	TGCGCCAGCAGCGGAGGACAGGGCGTGACGAATGAGCAGTTCTTC	CASSGGQGVTNEQFF
TRBV4-1	TRBJ2-1	many	NA	TGCGCCTCCGCCGGGGGCTCCTACAATGAGCAGTTCTTC	CASAGGSYNEQFF
TRBV14	TRBJ2-3	many	NA	TGTGCCAGTAATGAGGAAACTAGCACAGATACGCAGTATTTT	CASNEETSTDTQYF
TRBV6-5	TRBJ1-1	many	TRBD1	TGTGCCAGCAGTTACTCGTTGGGGACAGGGGACACTGAAGCTTTCTTT	CASSYSLGTGDTEAFF
TRBV5-1	TRBJ2-5	few	TRBD2	TGCGCCAGCAGCTCAAGTGGGAGGACTAGGGAAGAGACCCAGTACTTC	CASSSSGRTREETQYF
TRBV5-1	TRBJ2-7	few	TRBD2	TGCGCCAGCAGCTTGGGCGGGGGGGCTTTCTTCGAGCAGTACTTC	CASSLGGGAFFEQYF
TRBV5-4	TRBJ2-7	NA	NA	TGTGCCAGCAGCTTGACGGGAGAGCAGTACTTC	CASSLTGEQYF
TRBV11-2	TRBJ2-1	many	TRBD2	TGTGCCAGCAGCTCCTTAGCGGGGGGATCATACAATGAGCAGTTCTTC	CASSSLAGGSYNEQFF
TRBV19	TRBJ1-1	NA	NA	TGTGCCAGTAGTATTCCGGGGGCGAACACTGAAGCTTTCTTT	CASSIPGANTEAFF
TRBV7-7	TRBJ1-1	few	TRBD1	TGTGCTAGCAGAAAAGACAGGGAAAAGCGCAACACTGAAGCTTTCTTT	CASRKDREKRNTEAFF